The text below deals with one T cell receptor beta chain. This sample is drawn from a study of blood T cell repertoires in COVID-19. In the study overall: Whether acute or convalescent, the COVID-19 samples came from the United States, Italy and Spain. PBMCs, B-cell-depleted T cells, or T cells provided the cDNA or gDNA that made up the material.

The CDR3 is 14 residues long. Trimming removed 6 bases from V and 1 base from J; junction bases left unmatched: 5. Germline V lookup: CDR1 SGHRS, CDR2 YFSETQ. In the source study's methods: Amplified reference gene primers provided the basis for estimating nucleated cell counts. TCRdb's table, derived via immunoSEQ multiplex PCR, lists solely in-frame clones and lacks some. That table furnishes V, J and clone size, whereas the DNA furnished D and trimming. The sample lists some 120,000 clones, around 88% occurring once. Sequenced sample: peripheral blood. The rearrangement links TRBV5-1 to TRBJ1-1; the match to TRBD1 covers 8 bases. This clonotype was sampled from a woman between 50 and 59 years old with active or convalescent COVID-19. The CDR3 here is CASTPGTGNTEAFF. The CDR3, as DNA: TGCGCCAGCACCCCGGGGACAGGGAACACTGAAGCTTTCTTT.